Sequencing of this T cell receptor beta chain was carried out in a study of OX40 agonist ivuxolimab in advanced cancers. Study background: One hepatocellular carcinoma and a couple of cutaneous melanoma patients partially responded.

TCRdb's table, derived via immunoSEQ multiplex PCR, lists solely in-frame clones and lacks some. The table shows about 62,000 clones, with roughly 85% occurring only once. Concerning this clone itself: The antigen is not known.

Autoimmune disease history or systemic immunosuppression excluded patients. Regarding the study as a whole: Among the nonresponders, some also had low normalized T-cell clonal expansion. The authors did not determine the antigen specificity of the expanded peripheral T cells.

Germline assignment: CDR1 KGHSH and CDR2 LQKENI. The CDR3 totals 15 residues. The V gene lost 0 bases and the J gene lost 1 base, with 9 bases spanning the gap. The clonotype comes from an adult with an advanced solid tumor such as melanoma, head and neck, liver or kidney cancer. The input for sequencing was CD4+ or CD8+ T cells sorted from blood, taken in a trial of the OX40 agonist ivuxolimab. The V and J genes are TRBV18 and TRBJ1-1; D is ambiguous. CDR3 loop: CASSPPASQNTEAFF. CDR3 DNA sequence: TGTGCCAGCTCACCACCGGCCAGTCAGAACACTGAAGCTTTCTTT. Looking up the rest from reference TRBV18 and TRBJ1-1 gives the full variable domain: NAGVMQNPRHLVRRRGQEARLRCSPMKGHSHVYWYRQLPEEGLKFMVYLQKENIIDESGMPKERFSAEFPKEGPSILRIQQVVRGDSAAYFCASSPPASQNTEAFFGQGTRLTVV.